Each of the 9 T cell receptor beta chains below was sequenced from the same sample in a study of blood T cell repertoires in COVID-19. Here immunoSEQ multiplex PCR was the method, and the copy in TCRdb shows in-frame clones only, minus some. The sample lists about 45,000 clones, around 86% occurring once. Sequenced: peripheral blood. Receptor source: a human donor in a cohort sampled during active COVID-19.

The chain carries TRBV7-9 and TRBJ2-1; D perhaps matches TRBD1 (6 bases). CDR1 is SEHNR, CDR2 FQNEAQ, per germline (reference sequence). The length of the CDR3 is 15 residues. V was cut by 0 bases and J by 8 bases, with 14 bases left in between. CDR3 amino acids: CASSLAPRGGDEQFF. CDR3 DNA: TGTGCCAGCAGCTTAGCGCCCAGGGGTGGTGATGAGCAGTTCTTC. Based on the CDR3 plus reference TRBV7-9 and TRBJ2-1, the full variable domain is DTGVSQNPRHKITKRGQNVTFRCDPISEHNRLYWYRQTLGQGPEFLTYFQNEAQLEKSRLLSDRFSAERPKGSFSTLEIQRTEQGDSAMYLCASSLAPRGGDEQFFGPGTRLTVL.

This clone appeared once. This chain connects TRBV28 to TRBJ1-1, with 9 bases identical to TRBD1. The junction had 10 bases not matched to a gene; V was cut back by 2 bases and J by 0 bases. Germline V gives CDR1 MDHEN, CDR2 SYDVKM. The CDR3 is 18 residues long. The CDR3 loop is CASSLPQNRGRVNTEAFF. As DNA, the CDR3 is TGTGCCAGCAGTTTACCACAAAACAGGGGGCGCGTGAACACTGAAGCTTTCTTT.

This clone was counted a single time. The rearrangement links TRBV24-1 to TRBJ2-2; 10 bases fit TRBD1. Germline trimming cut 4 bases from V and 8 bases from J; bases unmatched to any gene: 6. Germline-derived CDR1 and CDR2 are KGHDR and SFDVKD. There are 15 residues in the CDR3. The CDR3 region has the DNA TGTGCCACCAGTGACCTGACAGGGGGCAGAGGGGAGCTGTTTTTT. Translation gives CATSDLTGGRGELFF.

The CDR3 loop is CASTLTGGLDTQYF. In DNA, the CDR3 is TGTGCCAGCACTCTCACGGGGGGGTTGGATACGCAGTATTTT. This chain joins TRBV28 and TRBJ2-3, with 8 bases lining up with TRBD2. This CDR3 spans 14 amino acids. V was clipped by 7 bases and J by 6 bases; unmatched bases: 9. Germline V CDR1 and CDR2: MDHEN, SYDVKM.

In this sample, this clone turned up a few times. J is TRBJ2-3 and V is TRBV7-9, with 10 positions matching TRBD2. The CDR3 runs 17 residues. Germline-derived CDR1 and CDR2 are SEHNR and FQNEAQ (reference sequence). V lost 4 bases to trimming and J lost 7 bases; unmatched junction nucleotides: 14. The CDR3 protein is CASSSRESGRAGYTQYF. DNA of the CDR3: TGTGCCAGCAGCTCGAGGGAGAGCGGGAGGGCCGGGTATACGCAGTATTTT.

CDR3: CATSPLRGGGMARSSYNEQFF. CDR3 coding DNA: TGTGCCACCAGCCCATTGAGAGGGGGGGGAATGGCACGGAGCTCCTACAATGAGCAGTTCTTC. The chain links TRBV24-1 to TRBJ2-1; TRBD2 is a possible D gene (7 bases). The CDR3 is made up of 21 amino acids. CDR1 and CDR2 (germline): KGHDR, SFDVKD. Trimming removed 7 bases from V and 0 bases from J, with 30 bases in between.

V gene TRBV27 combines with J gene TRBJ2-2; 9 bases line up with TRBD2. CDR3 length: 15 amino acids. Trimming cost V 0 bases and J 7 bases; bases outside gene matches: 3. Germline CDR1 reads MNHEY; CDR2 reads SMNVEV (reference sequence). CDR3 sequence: CASSLSAGGIGELFF. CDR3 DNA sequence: TGTGCCAGCAGTTTATCGGCGGGAGGGATCGGGGAGCTGTTTTTT.

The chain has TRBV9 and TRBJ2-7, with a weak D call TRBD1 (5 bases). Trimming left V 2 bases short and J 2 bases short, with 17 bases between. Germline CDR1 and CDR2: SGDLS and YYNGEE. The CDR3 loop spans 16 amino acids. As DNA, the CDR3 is TGTGCCAGCAGCGTTTCTCCCGTCAGGGCGACCTACGAGCAGTACTTC. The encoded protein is CASSVSPVRATYEQYF.

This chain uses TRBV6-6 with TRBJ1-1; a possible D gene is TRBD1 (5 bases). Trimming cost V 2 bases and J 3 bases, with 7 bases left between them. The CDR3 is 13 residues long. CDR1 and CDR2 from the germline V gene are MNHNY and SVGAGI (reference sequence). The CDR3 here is CASSYTGDTEAFF. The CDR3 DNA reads TGTGCCAGCAGTTACACGGGGGACACTGAAGCTTTCTTT.